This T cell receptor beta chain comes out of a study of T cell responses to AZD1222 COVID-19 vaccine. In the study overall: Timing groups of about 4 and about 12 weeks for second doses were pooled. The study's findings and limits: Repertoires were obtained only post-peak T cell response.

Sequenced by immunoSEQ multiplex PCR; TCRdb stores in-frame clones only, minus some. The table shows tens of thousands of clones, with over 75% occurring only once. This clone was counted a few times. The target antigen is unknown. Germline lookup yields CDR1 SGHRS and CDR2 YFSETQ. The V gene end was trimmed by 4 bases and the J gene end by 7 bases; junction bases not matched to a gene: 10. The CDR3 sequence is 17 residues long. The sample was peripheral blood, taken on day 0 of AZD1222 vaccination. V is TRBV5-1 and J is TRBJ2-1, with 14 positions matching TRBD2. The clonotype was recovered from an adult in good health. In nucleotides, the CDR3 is TGCGCCAGCAGCCCACGGACCGGGACTAGCGGGGGTAATGAGCAGTTCTTC. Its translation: CASSPRTGTSGGNEQFF.